The 7 T cell receptor beta chains below were found in one sample sequenced in a study of CD8+CD57+ T cells in acquired aplastic anemia. The template used for profiling TCR beta VDJ and CDR3 was genomic DNA. TCRdb re-analysed the reads in MiXCR, keeping a single row per CDR3 protein. The table records some 280,000 distinct CDR3 sequences, roughly half of them present only once. Sequences were obtained from sorted CD4+, CD8+, or CD8+CD57+ T cells (not recorded which) from PBMCs. The receptors originated from a human donor with severe aplastic anemia or a healthy control (not recorded which).

J is TRBJ1-2 and V is TRBV5-5; tentative D call: TRBD1 (6 bases). Per the germline V gene, CDR1 is SGHKS and CDR2 is YYEKEE (reference sequence). This CDR3 spans 15 amino acids. The germline V and J ends were trimmed by 0 bases and 3 bases, with 12 bases remaining between them. DNA of the CDR3: TGTGCCAGCAGCTTGGACAGGGCCCTCGACTATGGCTACACCTTC. It codes for CASSLDRALDYGYTF.

CDR3 sequence (DNA): TGTGCCAGCACGGGAGGGCGGGAGCAGTACTTC. This codes for CASTGGREQYF. The V gene is TRBV7-9, the J gene TRBJ2-7; 8 positions agree with TRBD2. The ends lost 7 bases at V and 7 bases at J; junction bases unmatched: 3. Germline assignment: CDR1 SEHNR and CDR2 FQNEAQ (reference sequence). CDR3 length equals 11 residues.

The table lists this clonotype with many counts. The CDR3 loop reads CSASRAGTRNSPLHF. In nucleotides, the CDR3 is TGCAGTGCTAGTCGAGCCGGGACAAGGAATTCACCCCTCCACTTT. This chain uses TRBV20-1 with TRBJ1-6; D possibly corresponds to TRBD1 (6 bases). The CDR3 covers 15 residues. Germline V gene data show CDR1 as DFQATT and CDR2 as SNEGSKA (reference sequence). The V end was cut by 3 bases, the J end by 7 bases, with 16 bases between.

J is TRBJ2-5 and V is TRBV10-2; D uncertain. The CDR3 covers 16 residues. V lost 1 base, J lost 0 bases, and 12 bases lay in between. Per germline, CDR1 WSHSY and CDR2 SAAADI. CDR3 in DNA: TGCGCCAGCAGTGAGTTGGTTGGGATGGACCAAGAGACCCAGTACTTC. Residues: CASSELVGMDQETQYF.

There are a few counts of this clonotype. The chain couples TRBV15 to TRBJ1-1; D gene unclear. The V gene's germline CDR1 is LNHNV and CDR2 YYDKDF (reference sequence). There are 12 residues in the CDR3. Trimming removed 5 bases from V and 11 bases from J, with 15 bases in between. In DNA, the CDR3 is TGTGCCACCAGCGGAACGGCAGGACCGGCTTTCTTT. Translation: CATSGTAGPAFF.

This chain joins TRBV6-5 and TRBJ2-2, with D uncertain. The ends were cut back, 0 bases at V and 2 bases at J, with 7 bases in the middle. CDR1 and CDR2 (germline): MNHEY, SVGAGI. The CDR3 length is 15 residues. The CDR3 nucleotides read TGTGCCAGCAGTTACTCGAATCATAACACCGGGGAGCTGTTTTTT. Translating it yields CASSYSNHNTGELFF.

In the case of this clonotype: A clone one base away is much larger, so this may be a read error. The J gene is TRBJ2-1, the V gene TRBV9; 14 nucleotides line up with TRBD2. CDR1 and CDR2 from the germline V gene are SGDLS and YYNGEE. The CDR3 spans 15 residues. CDR3 DNA: TGTGCCTGCAGCCCTGGGACTAGCGGGGGACATGAGCAGTTCTTC. Its translation is CACSPGTSGGHEQFF.